The sequence of this T cell receptor beta chain was determined in a study of cytomegalovirus exposure and HLA in healthy donors. It was with 60 Vbeta and 13 Jbeta primers that the PCR ran. The data were produced by immunoSEQ multiplex PCR, yet TCRdb's version contains in-frame clones alone and is incomplete. This table holds about 160,000 clones, roughly 80% found once. Germline V gene sequence: CDR1 SGDLS, CDR2 YYNGEE. V dropped 3 bases and J dropped 5 bases, with 12 bases sitting between them. The CDR3 loop spans 14 amino acids. Sample: PBMCs. This rearrangement joins TRBV9 to TRBJ2-1, with D unresolved. This receptor was obtained from a middle-aged man in good health and CMV-seronegative. The CDR3 loop reads CASSAPRNNNEQFF. The CDR3 DNA is TGTGCCAGCAGCGCCCCCCGTAATAACAATGAGCAGTTCTTC. Full variable domain (remainder filled in from reference TRBV9 and TRBJ2-1): DSGVTQTPKHLITATGQRVTLRCSPRSGDLSVYWYQQSLDQGLQFLIQYYNGEERAKGNILERFSAQQFPDLHSELNLSSLELGDSALYFCASSAPRNNNEQFFGPGTRLTVL.